The present TCR beta chain was sequenced within a study of blood T cell repertoires in COVID-19. Turning to the study itself: COVID-19 samples collected from the United States, Italy and Spain covered acute and convalescent phases. PBMCs, B-cell-depleted T cells, or T cells were the source of the cDNA or gDNA that made up the material.

Per the original data handling: Estimated nucleated cell counts came from reference gene primer amplification. Generated by immunoSEQ multiplex PCR, the TCRdb table keeps only in-frame clones and is missing some. V and J calls and clone size come straight from that table; D and trimming were deduced from the DNA. This table holds 200,000 to 250,000 clones, 85% found once. Seattle's enrolled individuals joined amid active infection and were then monitored longitudinally. This CDR3 comprises 17 residues. Germline V CDR1 and CDR2: LGHNT, FRNRAP. With V trimmed by 5 bases and J by 1 base, 9 bases remained unmatched.

The V call is TRBV12-5, the J call TRBJ2-3; TRBD2 matches 10 bases. This receptor was taken from a woman in her 70s with COVID-19, enrolled during active disease. Sequencing used peripheral blood. The DNA of the CDR3 is TGTGCTAGTGGTGGCTTCGCCGGGACTAGCGGCACAGATACGCAGTATTTT. Translating gives CASGGFAGTSGTDTQYF.